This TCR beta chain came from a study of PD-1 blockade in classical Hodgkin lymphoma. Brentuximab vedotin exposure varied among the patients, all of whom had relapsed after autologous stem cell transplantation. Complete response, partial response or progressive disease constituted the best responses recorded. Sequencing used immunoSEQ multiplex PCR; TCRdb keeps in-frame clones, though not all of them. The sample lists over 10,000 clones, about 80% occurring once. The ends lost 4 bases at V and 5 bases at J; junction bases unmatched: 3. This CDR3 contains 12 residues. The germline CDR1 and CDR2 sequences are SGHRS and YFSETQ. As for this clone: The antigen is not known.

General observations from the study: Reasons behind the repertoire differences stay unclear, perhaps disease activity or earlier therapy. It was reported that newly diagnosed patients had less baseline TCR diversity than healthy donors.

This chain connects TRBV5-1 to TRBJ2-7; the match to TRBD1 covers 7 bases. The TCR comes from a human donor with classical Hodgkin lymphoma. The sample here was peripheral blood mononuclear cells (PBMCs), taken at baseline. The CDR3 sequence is CASSMTGHEQYF. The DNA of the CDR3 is TGCGCCAGCAGCATGACAGGGCACGAGCAGTACTTC. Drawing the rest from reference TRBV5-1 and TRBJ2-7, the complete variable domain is KAGVTQTPRYLIKTRGQQVTLSCSPISGHRSVSWYQQTPGQGLQFLFEYFSETQRNKGNFPGRFSGRQFSNSRSEMNVSTLELGDSALYLCASSMTGHEQYFGPGTRLTVT.